The next 32 T cell receptor beta chains were all read from a single sample in a study of breast tumors, draining lymph nodes, adjacent tissues. Breast cancer patients provided tissue from their axillary draining lymph nodes. TCRdb itself ran the multiplex PCR reads through MiXCR, one entry per CDR3 protein. The profile shows some 120,000 distinct CDR3 sequences, nearly 20% of them singletons. The sequenced material came from axillary lymph node tissue. Source of these receptors: a female donor with breast cancer. Some clones in this sample may be carry-over from other donors' samples.

Many counts were recorded for this clonotype. V and J are TRBV5-8 and TRBJ2-7; TRBD2 matches at 11 bases. CDR1 is SGHTS and CDR2 is YDEGEE in the germline V gene. The CDR3 spans 14 residues. With V trimmed by 4 bases and J by 4 bases, 4 bases remained unmatched. The CDR3 loop reads CASSHSGRGYEQYF. DNA of the CDR3: TGTGCCAGCAGCCATAGCGGGAGGGGTTACGAGCAGTACTTC.

This clonotype was detected many times. This chain links TRBV19 with TRBJ1-2; D gene ambiguous. The germline V and J ends were trimmed by 7 bases and 0 bases, with 6 bases remaining between them. CDR1 is LNHDA, CDR2 SQIVND, per germline (reference sequence). The CDR3 spans 12 residues. The CDR3 sequence: CASTIANYGYTF. The DNA of the CDR3 is TGTGCCAGTACCATAGCTAACTATGGCTACACCTTC.

With respect to this clonotype: Relative to the germline gene, one junction end is altered; a read error may explain this. V and J are TRBV19 and TRBJ2-2; TRBD1 matches at 12 bases. The CDR3 has 16 amino acids. CDR1 and CDR2 (germline): LNHDA, SQIVND (reference sequence). CDR3 sequence: CASTLGQGANTGELFF. The DNA of the CDR3 is TGTGCCAGTACTCTGGGACAGGGGGCGAATACCGGGGAGCTGTTTTTT.

This clonotype was seen ten or more times. The chain recombines TRBV29-1 with TRBJ2-2; 10 nucleotides match TRBD1. Trimming removed 3 bases from V and 7 bases from J; junction bases left unmatched: 8. This CDR3 region has 15 residues. Per germline, CDR1 SQVTM and CDR2 ANQGSEA. As DNA, the CDR3 is TGCAGCGTTGAGTACGACAGGGGGCCCGGCGGGGAGCTGTTTTTT. It yields the protein CSVEYDRGPGGELFF.

This clonotype was observed at least ten times. This chain joins TRBV12-3 or TRBV12-4 and TRBJ2-3; 11 nucleotides line up with TRBD2. V gave up 6 bases and J gave up 3 bases; unmatched junction bases: 5. The CDR3 is 15 residues long. CDR3 residues: CASSVAGGRTDTQYF. The CDR3 DNA reads as TGTGCCAGCAGCGTAGCGGGAGGGAGAACAGATACGCAGTATTTT.

This clonotype was seen ten or more times. V usage is TRBV2 and J usage is TRBJ2-3; D is tentatively TRBD1 or TRBD2 (6 bases each). V was shortened by 3 bases and J by 5 bases, with 15 bases between the two germline ends. CDR1 and CDR2 (germline): SNHLY, FYNNEI. The CDR3 runs to 15 residues. CDR3 sequence (DNA): TGTGCCAGCAGTGATATGGGGGGCGCGGGAGATACGCAGTATTTT. As protein: CASSDMGGAGDTQYF.

This clonotype was seen many times. V is TRBV7-3 and J is TRBJ2-2; tentative D call: TRBD2 (6 bases). The V end lost 2 bases, the J end lost 7 bases, and 11 bases lay between the germline ends. Germline values: CDR1 SGHTA, CDR2 FQGTGA. The CDR3 loop spans 14 amino acids. The CDR3 reads CASSLRETGGELFF. In DNA form, the CDR3 reads TGTGCCAGCAGCTTACGGGAGACGGGCGGGGAGCTGTTTTTT.

This clonotype was observed at least ten times. The chain joins TRBV5-1 to TRBJ1-2, with 8 bases fitting TRBD1. V shed 4 bases and J 2 bases; nucleotides not matched to a gene: 16. The V gene's germline CDR1 is SGHRS and CDR2 YFSETQ. There are 18 residues in the CDR3. CDR3: CASSPSPQSRGLNYGYTF. The CDR3 bases are TGCGCCAGCAGCCCCTCTCCTCAGTCCAGGGGGCTGAACTATGGCTACACCTTC. The variable domain in full, completed from reference TRBV5-1 and TRBJ1-2, reads KAGVTQTPRYLIKTRGQQVTLSCSPISGHRSVSWYQQTPGQGLQFLFEYFSETQRNKGNFPGRFSGRQFSNSRSEMNVSTLELGDSALYLCASSPSPQSRGLNYGYTFGSGTRLTVV.

About this clonotype: This CDR3 is missing its conserved last phenylalanine or tryptophan, likely due to a read error. This rearrangement joins TRBV19 to TRBJ2-5; perhaps TRBD1 as D (6 bases). Per germline, CDR1 LNHDA and CDR2 SQIVND (reference sequence). The CDR3 loop spans 15 amino acids. The V end lost 4 bases, the J end lost 2 bases, and 14 bases lay between the germline ends. CDR3 DNA: TGTGCCAGTAGTACCCTTGGGACAAAGCAAGAGACCCAGTACCTC. Protein: CASSTLGTKQETQYL.

Regarding this clonotype: A much larger clone lies a single base off, so this may be a read error. V usage is TRBV25-1 and J usage is TRBJ2-7; possibly TRBD1 or TRBD2 for D (5 bases each). The V gene's germline CDR1 is MGHDK and CDR2 SYGVNS. The CDR3 is 13 amino acids. CDR3 nucleotide sequence: TGTGCCAGCGATGAATGGGGGTCCTACGAGCAGTGCTTC. Translation: CASDEWGSYEQCF.

As to this clonotype: A read error may explain this, as a much larger clone is one base away. This chain joins TRBV28 and TRBJ2-7; D uncertain. Trimming pared 3 bases from V and 3 bases from J, leaving 9 bases between. The CDR3 loop spans 13 amino acids. Germline loops: CDR1 MDHEN, CDR2 SYDVKM. CDR3 residues: CASSFGAFYEQYF. DNA for the CDR3: TGTGCCAGCAGTTTCGGCGCCTTCTACGAGCAGTACTTC. The full variable domain, its missing parts supplied by reference TRBV28 and TRBJ2-7, is DVKVTQSSRYLVKRTGEKVFLECVQDMDHENMFWYRQDPGLGLRLIYFSYDVKMKEKGDIPEGYSVSREKKERFSLILESASTNQTSMYLCASSFGAFYEQYFGPGTRLTVT.

The chain carries TRBV20-1 and TRBJ1-1; the D is unclear. Germline V lookup: CDR1 DFQATT, CDR2 SNEGSKA (reference sequence). The CDR3 runs to 13 residues. V was shortened by 1 base and J by 4 bases, with 10 bases between the two germline ends. The CDR3 nucleotides read TGCAGTGCTAGAGCTCAGCAGCGCACTGAAGCTTTCTTT. It yields the protein CSARAQQRTEAFF.

This clonotype appeared many times. The V and J genes are TRBV5-6 and TRBJ2-5; perhaps TRBD2 as D (5 bases). The germline V gene encodes CDR1 SGHDT and CDR2 YYEEEE. V was cut by 7 bases and J by 10 bases, with 20 bases left in between. This CDR3 has 13 residues. The CDR3 reads CASHLMATADQYF. Here the CDR3 DNA reads TGTGCCAGCCACCTCATGGCCACAGCGGACCAGTACTTC. The entire variable domain, with the rest obtained from reference TRBV5-6 and TRBJ2-5, is as follows: DAGVTQSPTHLIKTRGQQVTLRCSPKSGHDTVSWYQQALGQGPQFIFQYYEEEERQRGNFPDRFSGHQFPNYSSELNVNALLLGDSALYLCASHLMATADQYFGPGTRLLVL.

In its sample, this clonotype was seen many times. The chain recombines TRBV7-3 with TRBJ2-3; D is possibly TRBD1 or TRBD2 (6 bases each). Germline V CDR1 and CDR2: SGHTA, FQGTGA. The CDR3 has 14 amino acids. Trimming took off 5 bases at V and 5 bases at J, with 14 bases between the two ends. CDR3 DNA: TGTGCCAGCAGCCTCCAAGGGGGGATAGATACGCAGTATTTT. It translates to CASSLQGGIDTQYF.

This clonotype came up many times. The rearrangement links TRBV25-1 to TRBJ2-5, with a weak D call TRBD1 (5 bases). The CDR3 spans 14 residues. Germline lookup yields CDR1 MGHDK and CDR2 SYGVNS. V was pared by 5 bases and J by 3 bases, with 13 bases between. CDR3 amino acids: CASSPQGREETQYF. The CDR3 coding sequence is TGTGCCAGCAGTCCTCAGGGAAGGGAAGAGACCCAGTACTTC.

There are many counts of this clonotype. The junction departs from the called germline gene at one end, perhaps through a read error. The chain uses TRBV20-1 and TRBJ2-3; a possible D gene is TRBD2 (6 bases). This CDR3 region has 16 residues. Germline CDR1 DFQATT, CDR2 SNEGSKA (reference sequence). CDR3 region: CSTRDPGTSRTDTQYF. The DNA of the CDR3 is TGCAGTACTAGAGATCCTGGGACTTCGCGCACAGATACGCAGTATTTT.

This clonotype showed up many times. The chain joins TRBV20-1 to TRBJ2-2, with D maybe TRBD1 (6 bases). From germline, CDR1 is DFQATT and CDR2 SNEGSKA (reference sequence). CDR3 length: 14 amino acids. The V end was cut by 1 base, the J end by 4 bases, with 10 bases between. The CDR3 spells CSARVQGSTGELFF. The CDR3 DNA is TGCAGTGCTAGAGTTCAGGGGAGCACCGGGGAGCTGTTTTTT.

This clonotype was observed at least ten times. V is TRBV5-6 and J is TRBJ1-6; no clear D. Germline-derived CDR1 and CDR2 are SGHDT and YYEEEE. The CDR3 totals 16 residues. V was pared by 1 base and J by 6 bases, with 14 bases between. The CDR3 DNA is TGTGCCAGCAGCTTGCGATTGGGTCAGGTTAATTCACCCCTCCACTTT. It encodes CASSLRLGQVNSPLHF. Full variable domain (outside the CDR3, taken from reference TRBV5-6 and TRBJ1-6): DAGVTQSPTHLIKTRGQQVTLRCSPKSGHDTVSWYQQALGQGPQFIFQYYEEEERQRGNFPDRFSGHQFPNYSSELNVNALLLGDSALYLCASSLRLGQVNSPLHFGNGTRLTVT.

This clonotype has ten or more counts. V and J are TRBV20-1 and TRBJ2-2, with D possibly TRBD2 on 6 matching bases. Between the trimmed V and J ends, which lost 3 bases and 4 bases, there was a span of 15 bases. Germline loops: CDR1 DFQATT, CDR2 SNEGSKA (reference sequence). This CDR3 spans 15 amino acids. CDR3 amino acids: CSASAQDGGTGELFF. DNA for the CDR3: TGCAGTGCTAGTGCCCAGGACGGGGGCACCGGGGAGCTGTTTTTT.

The chain couples TRBV3-1 to TRBJ1-4; possible D gene TRBD1, 6 bases. Trimming stripped 5 bases from V and 8 bases from J, with 18 bases between. CDR1 LGHDT and CDR2 YNNKEL come from the germline V gene (reference sequence). The length of the CDR3 is 15 residues. The CDR3 region is CASSNRGGAGEKLFF. CDR3 nucleotide sequence: TGTGCCAGCAGCAACCGTGGGGGGGCTGGGGAAAAACTGTTTTTT.

This clonotype was found many times. This chain connects TRBV20-1 to TRBJ2-5, with a weak D call TRBD1 (6 bases). Looked up from germline, CDR1 is DFQATT and CDR2 is SNEGSKA (reference sequence). The CDR3 is 16 residues long. V lost 3 bases to trimming and J lost 1 base, with 18 bases between them. CDR3 in DNA: TGCAGTGCTAGTTTTATCAGACAGGTAGTCCAAGAGACCCAGTACTTC. This encodes CSASFIRQVVQETQYF.

This clonotype was seen many times. V and J are TRBV11-2 and TRBJ1-2; 8 bases fit TRBD1. The CDR3 contains 15 residues. CDR1 and CDR2 (germline): SGHAT, FQNNGV. The V segment lost 6 bases and the J segment 7 bases; nucleotides outside the gene matches: 13. CDR3 nucleotide sequence: TGTGCCAGCAGACACCCCGGGACAGGCGATATTGGCTACACCTTC. Its translation: CASRHPGTGDIGYTF.

On this clonotype: The junction differs from germline at one of its ends, possibly a read error. CDR3 sequence: CASRASGTPTDTQCF. In DNA form, the CDR3 reads TGTGCCAGCAGGGCCAGCGGGACCCCCACAGATACGCAGTGTTTT. The rearrangement links TRBV28 to TRBJ2-3; TRBD2 matches at 7 bases. Germline assignment: CDR1 MDHEN and CDR2 SYDVKM. This CDR3 comprises 15 residues.

There are a few counts of this clonotype. The chain combines TRBV3-1 with TRBJ2-2, with 8 bases aligning to TRBD1. Per germline, CDR1 LGHDT and CDR2 YNNKEL (reference sequence). The CDR3 consists of 15 residues. V gave up 5 bases and J gave up 4 bases; unmatched junction bases: 6. The CDR3 spells CASSEQGAGTGELFF. The DNA for the CDR3 is TGTGCCAGCAGCGAGCAGGGGGCGGGCACCGGGGAGCTGTTTTTT.

In this sample, this clonotype turned up many times. Here the CDR3 reads CASSESAQVSEQYF. Here the CDR3 DNA reads TGCGCCAGCAGTGAGTCGGCTCAGGTCTCCGAGCAGTACTTC. The chain couples TRBV10-1 to TRBJ2-7; D ambiguous. The CDR3 covers 14 residues. V gave up 0 bases and J gave up 6 bases, with 12 bases separating them. The germline V gene has CDR1 WNHNN and CDR2 SYGVQD (reference sequence).

This clonotype was detected ten times or more. The gene calls are TRBV7-8 and TRBJ2-7, with TRBD1 matching over 7 bases. V shed 5 bases, J shed 0 bases, and the junction held 7 bases outside the gene matches. The CDR3 runs to 15 residues. The V gene's germline CDR1 is SGHVS and CDR2 FQNEAQ. This CDR3 reads CASSPRTGSSYEQYF. CDR3 nucleotides: TGTGCCAGCAGCCCGCGGACAGGAAGCTCCTACGAGCAGTACTTC.

This clonotype appeared a few times. A much larger clonotype is one base distant, so this may be a read error. The CDR3 protein is CASSQTSGSYNEQLF. The DNA of the CDR3 is TGTGCCAGCAGCCAAACTAGCGGGAGCTACAATGAGCAGCTCTTC. This sequence joins TRBV4-2 and TRBJ2-1; TRBD2 matches 11 bases. The CDR3 runs to 15 residues. Germline V gene sequence: CDR1 LGHNA, CDR2 YNFKEQ.

This clonotype was seen ten or more times. The V and J genes are TRBV3-1 and TRBJ2-3; 9 nucleotides align to TRBD2. The CDR3 has 17 residues. Trimming cost V 2 bases and J 0 bases; bases outside gene matches: 6. Germline CDR1 reads LGHDT; CDR2 reads YNNKEL (reference sequence). DNA for the CDR3: TGTGCCAGCAGCCAATACGGACTAGCGCAAAGCACAGATACGCAGTATTTT. Translation gives CASSQYGLAQSTDTQYF.

This clonotype was counted ten times or more. The V and J genes are TRBV20-1 and TRBJ1-4, with D perhaps matching TRBD1 (5 bases). Trimming pared 1 base from V and 4 bases from J, leaving 10 bases between. The CDR3 has 14 residues. CDR1 and CDR2 from the germline V gene are DFQATT and SNEGSKA (reference sequence). The CDR3 coding sequence is TGCAGTGCTAGAGCAGGGCGCGATAATGAAAAACTGTTTTTT. Encoded protein: CSARAGRDNEKLFF.

There are many counts of this clonotype. The V call is TRBV19, the J call TRBJ1-2; D is undetermined. CDR3 length: 16 residues. CDR1 is LNHDA and CDR2 is SQIVND in the germline V gene (reference sequence). V shed 4 bases and J shed 2 bases, with 17 bases lying between them. This chain's CDR3 is CASSTTHKGGNYGYTF. The CDR3 DNA reads TGTGCCAGTAGTACAACCCACAAGGGAGGCAACTATGGCTACACCTTC.

Worth noting for this clonotype: A read error may explain this, as a much larger clone is one base away. This rearrangement joins TRBV30 to TRBJ2-3; the match to TRBD2 covers 7 bases. Trimming cost V 0 bases and J 4 bases; bases outside gene matches: 7. Germline CDR1 reads GTSNPN; CDR2 reads SVGIG (reference sequence). The CDR3 runs 15 residues. The DNA for the CDR3 is TGTGCCTGGAGTGTGGGCGGGAGTGGGTCAGATACGCAGTATTTT. Encoded protein: CAWSVGGSGSDTQYF. Full variable domain (missing parts from reference TRBV30 and TRBJ2-3): SQTIHQWPATLVQPVGSPLSLECTVEGTSNPNLYWYRQAAGRGLQLLFYSVGIGQISSEVPQNLSASRPQDRQFILSSKKLLLSDSGFYLCAWSVGGSGSDTQYFGPGTRLTVL.

This clonotype was picked up many times. This chain connects TRBV5-5 to TRBJ2-3, with D hard to call. V gave up 0 bases and J gave up 4 bases, with 12 bases separating them. CDR1 SGHKS and CDR2 YYEKEE come from the germline V gene (reference sequence). The length of the CDR3 is 15 residues. The DNA for the CDR3 is TGTGCCAGCAGCTTGGAATTCCGGTTTGCAGATACGCAGTATTTT. This encodes CASSLEFRFADTQYF.